The 19 T cell receptor beta chains below come from one sample, sequenced in a study of blood T cell repertoires in COVID-19. Libraries were prepared by immunoSEQ multiplex PCR; TCRdb keeps only in-frame clonotypes and omits some of them. In the table there are approximately 280,000 clones, approximately 91% of which are singletons. The sample comprised peripheral blood. The source is a man aged 45-65 years with acute or convalescent COVID-19.

CDR3 amino acids: CASSNSTGQYGYTF. The CDR3 DNA follows: TGCGCCAGCAGCAACTCGACAGGGCAATATGGCTACACCTTC. The genes are TRBV5-1 and TRBJ1-2; 7 bases align to TRBD1. Germline CDR1 and CDR2: SGHRS and YFSETQ. The CDR3 has 14 residues. The J segment lost 5 bases and the V segment lost 4 bases, leaving 8 bases of the junction unmatched.

This chain joins TRBV6-5 and TRBJ1-2; maybe TRBD1 (5 bases). This CDR3 has 13 residues. The V gene's germline CDR1 is MNHEY and CDR2 SVGAGI. Deletions cut 6 bases from V and 6 bases from J, with 14 bases between. The chain's CDR3 is CASSLPQGDGYTF. CDR3 in DNA: TGTGCCAGCAGCTTGCCCCAGGGCGATGGCTACACCTTC.

The chain combines TRBV7-8 with TRBJ2-5; 9 bases agree with TRBD1. Germline V CDR1 and CDR2: SGHVS, FQNEAQ. The CDR3 has 13 amino acids. With 4 bases clipped from V and 6 bases from J, the junction kept 3 bases outside the gene matches. The CDR3 nucleotides read TGTGCCAGCAGCTGGGACAGGGAAAAGACCCAGTACTTC. Its protein product is CASSWDREKTQYF.

This clone came up once. The chain joins TRBV5-1 to TRBJ2-2; no reliable D call. With 0 bases removed from V and 0 bases from J, the gap between germline ends came to 6 bases. The CDR3 length is 15 residues. Germline loops: CDR1 SGHRS, CDR2 YFSETQ. CDR3 DNA: TGCGCCAGCAGCTTGGCTGCGGCGAACACCGGGGAGCTGTTTTTT. Residues: CASSLAAANTGELFF. Full variable domain (rest looked up from reference TRBV5-1 and TRBJ2-2): KAGVTQTPRYLIKTRGQQVTLSCSPISGHRSVSWYQQTPGQGLQFLFEYFSETQRNKGNFPGRFSGRQFSNSRSEMNVSTLELGDSALYLCASSLAAANTGELFFGEGSRLTVL.

The chain recombines TRBV10-3 with TRBJ1-4; D is perhaps TRBD1 (5 bases). The V end lost 0 bases, the J end lost 7 bases, and 18 bases lay between the germline ends. The germline V gene has CDR1 ENHRY and CDR2 SYGVKD. CDR3 size: 17 residues. The CDR3 DNA is TGTGCCATCAGTGAGTCCGGGGGGAGATTAAATAGTGAAAAACTGTTTTTT. It translates to CAISESGGRLNSEKLFF.

This sequence joins TRBV5-1 and TRBJ1-2; 7 positions match TRBD1. Trimming removed 4 bases from V and 3 bases from J; junction bases left unmatched: 12. Germline V gene data show CDR1 as SGHRS and CDR2 as YFSETQ. The CDR3 sequence is 16 residues long. CDR3 sequence (DNA): TGCGCCAGCAGCATATTACAGACAGGGATGGACTATGGCTACACCTTC. This sequence encodes CASSILQTGMDYGYTF. Variable domain in full (rest from reference TRBV5-1 and TRBJ1-2): KAGVTQTPRYLIKTRGQQVTLSCSPISGHRSVSWYQQTPGQGLQFLFEYFSETQRNKGNFPGRFSGRQFSNSRSEMNVSTLELGDSALYLCASSILQTGMDYGYTFGSGTRLTVV.

This clone was picked up one time. The DNA of the CDR3 is TGTGCCAGCACGCCCGCCAGTGGCTACAATGAGCAGTTCTTC. Encoded protein: CASTPASGYNEQFF. The chain couples TRBV7-9 to TRBJ2-1; D gene uncertain. V was trimmed by 7 bases and J by 3 bases, leaving 13 bases between them. Germline V gives CDR1 SEHNR, CDR2 FQNEAQ (reference sequence). The CDR3 spans 14 residues.

This chain uses TRBV30 with TRBJ2-1, with 10 bases fitting TRBD1. V trimming: 7 bases; J trimming: 9 bases; junction bases outside the gene matches: 12. Germline CDR1 GTSNPN, CDR2 SVGIG (reference sequence). This CDR3 region has 14 residues. CDR3 bases: TGTGCCTTCAGACAGGGGGCGCAGAGCGGTGAGCAGTTCTTC. Amino acid sequence: CAFRQGAQSGEQFF. Based on the CDR3 plus reference TRBV30 and TRBJ2-1, the full variable domain is SQTIHQWPATLVQPVGSPLSLECTVEGTSNPNLYWYRQAAGRGLQLLFYSVGIGQISSEVPQNLSASRPQDRQFILSSKKLLLSDSGFYLCAFRQGAQSGEQFFGPGTRLTVL.

The chain recombines TRBV7-9 with TRBJ1-5, with 10 bases fitting TRBD1. Germline-derived CDR1 and CDR2 are SEHNR and FQNEAQ (reference sequence). The ends lost 4 bases at V and 4 bases at J; junction bases unmatched: 4. The CDR3 has 15 residues. CDR3 residues: CASSWTGGENQPQHF. CDR3 bases: TGTGCCAGCAGCTGGACAGGGGGAGAGAATCAGCCCCAGCATTTT.

This clone was observed a few times. The chain is built from TRBV13 and TRBJ1-2; maybe TRBD1 (6 bases). V was shortened by 5 bases and J by 0 bases, with 13 bases between the two germline ends. The CDR3 length is 15 residues. Germline V gene sequence: CDR1 PRHDT, CDR2 FYEKMQ (reference sequence). The CDR3 nucleotides are TGTGCCAGCAGCCTACGGACAGAAGCTAACTATGGCTACACCTTC. This encodes CASSLRTEANYGYTF.

The chain carries TRBV19 and TRBJ1-6; 9 nucleotides align to TRBD1. Per germline, CDR1 LNHDA and CDR2 SQIVND (reference sequence). The ends lost 3 bases at V and 7 bases at J; junction bases unmatched: 10. The CDR3 length is 17 residues. The CDR3 DNA sequence: TGTGCCAGTAGTATCCCGGGGACAGGGTTCGGGAATTCACCCCTCCACTTT. This sequence encodes CASSIPGTGFGNSPLHF.

This chain joins TRBV2 and TRBJ2-7; 9 bases align to TRBD1. After removal of 8 bases from V and 9 bases from J, the junction contained 11 bases not matched to a gene. The CDR3 loop spans 13 amino acids. CDR1 is SNHLY, CDR2 FYNNEI, per germline. The CDR3, as DNA: TGTGCCAGCCGGGACAGGGTCCTACGTGGGCAGTACTTC. It is translated as CASRDRVLRGQYF.

The chain links TRBV7-3 to TRBJ1-1, with a weak D call TRBD1 (5 bases). V shed 5 bases and J shed 7 bases, with 17 bases lying between them. Germline loops: CDR1 SGHTA, CDR2 FQGTGA. This CDR3 region has 14 residues. The CDR3 DNA sequence: TGTGCCAGCAGCGCACAGGCAGGACCGCGTGAAGCTTTCTTT. This codes for CASSAQAGPREAFF.

V gene TRBV29-1 combines with J gene TRBJ2-7, with TRBD2 matching 12 bases. Germline V gene data show CDR1 as SQVTM and CDR2 as ANQGSEA. The CDR3 loop spans 14 amino acids. V lost 7 bases to trimming and J lost 9 bases; unmatched junction nucleotides: 13. The CDR3 bases are TGCAGCGCATTTACTAGCGGGGGGCCTCAAGTGCAGTACTTC. Protein product: CSAFTSGGPQVQYF.

This clone was picked up a small number of times. The chain combines TRBV18 with TRBJ2-1; TRBD1 aligns across 7 bases. From germline, CDR1 is KGHSH and CDR2 LQKENI. The CDR3 contains 17 residues. V was pared by 3 bases and J by 5 bases, with 13 bases of the junction left unmatched. DNA of the CDR3: TGTGCCAGCTCACCTAACCCTAACAGGGGAAGTAACAATGAGCAGTTCTTC. Amino acid sequence: CASSPNPNRGSNNEQFF.

This sequence joins TRBV18 and TRBJ2-7; D not certain. The V end lost 4 bases, the J end lost 4 bases, and 11 bases lay between the germline ends. Per germline, CDR1 KGHSH and CDR2 LQKENI. The CDR3 has 13 amino acids. CDR3 nucleotide sequence: TGTGCCAGCTCACTCTCCATAGATTACGAGCAGTACTTC. It codes for CASSLSIDYEQYF. The whole variable domain, remainder taken from reference TRBV18 and TRBJ2-7, is NAGVMQNPRHLVRRRGQEARLRCSPMKGHSHVYWYRQLPEEGLKFMVYLQKENIIDESGMPKERFSAEFPKEGPSILRIQQVVRGDSAAYFCASSLSIDYEQYFGPGTRLTVT.

The rearrangement uses TRBV7-9 and TRBJ2-1; 7 nucleotides agree with TRBD1. V dropped 1 base and J dropped 6; count of bases not matched to a gene: 3. The germline gives CDR1 SEHNR, CDR2 FQNEAQ (reference sequence). CDR3 length equals 14 residues. The CDR3 nucleotides are TGTGCCAGCAGCTTAGGGGGACAGCCCAATGAGCAGTTCTTC. Translating gives CASSLGGQPNEQFF.

The V and J genes are TRBV7-2 and TRBJ1-2; 9 bases agree with TRBD1. Trimming cost V 4 bases and J 4 bases; bases outside gene matches: 4. Germline V gives CDR1 SGHTA, CDR2 FQGNSA. This CDR3 is built from 14 residues. This CDR3 reads CASSSGQGRYGYTF. The CDR3 nucleotides read TGTGCCAGCAGCTCGGGACAGGGTCGCTATGGCTACACCTTC.

CDR3 DNA sequence: TGTGCCAGCTCACCAGAGGTCGGGACAGAATTATTTAGCTCTGGAAACACCATATATTTT. Protein sequence: CASSPEVGTELFSSGNTIYF. The chain uses TRBV18 and TRBJ1-3; 7 nucleotides line up with TRBD1. The CDR3 is made up of 20 amino acids. V was pared by 2 bases and J by 0 bases, with 16 bases of the junction left unmatched. Looked up from germline, CDR1 is KGHSH and CDR2 is LQKENI.